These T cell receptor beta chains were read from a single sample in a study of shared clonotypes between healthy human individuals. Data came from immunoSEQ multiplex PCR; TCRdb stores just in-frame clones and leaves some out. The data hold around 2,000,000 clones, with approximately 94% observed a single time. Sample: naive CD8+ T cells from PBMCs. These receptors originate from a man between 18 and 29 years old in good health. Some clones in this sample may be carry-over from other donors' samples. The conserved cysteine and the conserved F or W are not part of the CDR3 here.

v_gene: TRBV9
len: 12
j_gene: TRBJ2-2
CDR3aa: ASSEQGDTGELF

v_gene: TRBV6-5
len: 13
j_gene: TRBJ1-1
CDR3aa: ASSYRSGDNTEAF

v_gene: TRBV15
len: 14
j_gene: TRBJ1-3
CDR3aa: ATSRTGTGAGNTIY

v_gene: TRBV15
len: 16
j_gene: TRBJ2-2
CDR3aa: ATSRDQREGLGTGELF

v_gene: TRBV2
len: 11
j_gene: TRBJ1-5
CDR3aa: ASSRPGNQPQH

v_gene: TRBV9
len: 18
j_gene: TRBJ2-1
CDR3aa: ASSTPRGLGTSQTYNEQF

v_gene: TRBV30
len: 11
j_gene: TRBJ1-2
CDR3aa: AWGTLANYGYT

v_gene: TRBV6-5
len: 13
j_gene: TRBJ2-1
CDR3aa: ASSYSSAPHNEQF

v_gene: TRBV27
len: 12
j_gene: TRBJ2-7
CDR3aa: ASSLRQAGGEQY

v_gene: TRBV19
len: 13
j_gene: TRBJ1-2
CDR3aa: ASSAWDITNYGYT